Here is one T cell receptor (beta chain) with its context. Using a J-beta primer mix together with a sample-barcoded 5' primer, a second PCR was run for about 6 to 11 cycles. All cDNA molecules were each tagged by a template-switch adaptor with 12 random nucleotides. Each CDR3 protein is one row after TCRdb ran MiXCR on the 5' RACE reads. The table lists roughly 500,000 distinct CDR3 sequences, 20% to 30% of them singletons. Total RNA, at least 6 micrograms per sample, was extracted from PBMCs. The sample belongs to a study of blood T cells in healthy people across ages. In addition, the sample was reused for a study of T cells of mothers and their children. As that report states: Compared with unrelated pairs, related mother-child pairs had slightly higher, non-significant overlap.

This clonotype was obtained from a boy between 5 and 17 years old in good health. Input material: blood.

In DNA, the CDR3 is TGTGCCAGCAGGGTCAGGGGTTACGAGCAGTACTTC. Amino acid sequence: CASRVRGYEQYF. The chain joins TRBV2 to TRBJ2-7; D may be TRBD1 (6 bases). V was clipped by 6 bases and J by 4 bases, with 10 bases between them. CDR3 length equals 12 residues. CDR1 is SNHLY, CDR2 FYNNEI, per germline.